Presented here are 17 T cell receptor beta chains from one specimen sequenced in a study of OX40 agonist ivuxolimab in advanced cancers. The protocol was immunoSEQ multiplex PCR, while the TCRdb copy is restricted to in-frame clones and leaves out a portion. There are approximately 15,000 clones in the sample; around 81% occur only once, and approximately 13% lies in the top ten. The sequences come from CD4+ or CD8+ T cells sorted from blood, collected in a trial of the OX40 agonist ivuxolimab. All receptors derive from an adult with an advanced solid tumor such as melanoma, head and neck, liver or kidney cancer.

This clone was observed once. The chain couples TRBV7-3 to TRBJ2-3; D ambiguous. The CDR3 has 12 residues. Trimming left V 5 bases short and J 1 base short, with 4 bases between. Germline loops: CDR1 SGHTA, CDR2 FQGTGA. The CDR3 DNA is TGTGCCAGCAGCCTAGGCACAGATACGCAGTATTTT. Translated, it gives CASSLGTDTQYF.

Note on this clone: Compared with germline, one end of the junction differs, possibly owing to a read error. CDR3 nucleotide sequence: TGTGCTAGCAGCTCGGGGACAGGTGGTGGGTACGAGCAGTACTTC. This gives the protein CASSSGTGGGYEQYF. This rearrangement joins TRBV7-7 to TRBJ2-7; 8 positions agree with TRBD1. There are 15 residues in the CDR3. Germline V CDR1 and CDR2: SSHAT, FNYEAQ (reference sequence). Using reference TRBV7-7 and TRBJ2-7 for the parts outside the CDR3, the full variable domain is GAGVSQSPRYKVTKRGQDVTLRCDPISSHATLYWYQQALGQGPEFLTYFNYEAQPDKSGLPSDRFSAERPEGSISTLTIQRTEQRDSAMYRCASSSGTGGGYEQYFGPGTRLTVT.

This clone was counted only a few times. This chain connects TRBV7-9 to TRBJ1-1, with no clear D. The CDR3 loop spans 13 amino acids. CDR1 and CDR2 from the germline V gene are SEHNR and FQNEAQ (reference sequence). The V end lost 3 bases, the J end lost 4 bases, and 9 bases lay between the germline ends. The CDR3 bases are TGTGCCAGCAGCTTCCCCGGCGTCACTGAAGCTTTCTTT. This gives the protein CASSFPGVTEAFF.

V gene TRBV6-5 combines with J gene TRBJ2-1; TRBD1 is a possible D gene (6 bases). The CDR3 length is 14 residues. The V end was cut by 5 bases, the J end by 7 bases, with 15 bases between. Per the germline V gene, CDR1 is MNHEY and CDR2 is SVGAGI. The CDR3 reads CASSTQGSKNEQFF. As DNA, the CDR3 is TGTGCCAGCAGTACACAGGGTTCAAAGAATGAGCAGTTCTTC.

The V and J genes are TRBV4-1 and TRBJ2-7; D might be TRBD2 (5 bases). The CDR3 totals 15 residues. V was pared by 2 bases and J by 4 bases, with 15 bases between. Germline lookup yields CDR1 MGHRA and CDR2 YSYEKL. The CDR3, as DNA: TGCGCCAGCAGCCAAAGTCTAGAGGGCGGGTACGAGCAGTACTTC. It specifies CASSQSLEGGYEQYF.

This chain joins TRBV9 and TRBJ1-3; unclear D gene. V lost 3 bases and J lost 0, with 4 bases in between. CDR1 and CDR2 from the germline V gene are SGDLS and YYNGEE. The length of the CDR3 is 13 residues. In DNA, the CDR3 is TGTGCCAGCAGCGCAGGCTCTGGAAACACCATATATTTT. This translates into CASSAGSGNTIYF.

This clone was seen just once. The CDR3 DNA sequence: TGTGCCAGCAGCGTAGTGGAGAACACCGGGGAGCTGTTTTTT. Protein sequence: CASSVVENTGELFF. The J gene is TRBJ2-2, the V gene TRBV9; D remains unclear. Between the trimmed V and J ends, which lost 0 bases and 1 base, there was a span of 4 bases. The CDR3 sequence is 14 residues long. Germline CDR1 and CDR2: SGDLS and YYNGEE.

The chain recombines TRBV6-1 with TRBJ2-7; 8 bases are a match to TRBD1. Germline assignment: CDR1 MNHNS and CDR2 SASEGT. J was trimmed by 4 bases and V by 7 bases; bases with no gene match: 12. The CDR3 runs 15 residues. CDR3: CASTLDQGAGYEQYF. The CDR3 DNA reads TGTGCCAGCACCCTAGACCAGGGGGCTGGATACGAGCAGTACTTC.

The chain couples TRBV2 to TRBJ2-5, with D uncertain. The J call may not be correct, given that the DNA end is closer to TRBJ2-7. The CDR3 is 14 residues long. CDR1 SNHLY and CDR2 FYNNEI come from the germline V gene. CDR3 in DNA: TGTGCCAGCAGTGCTGCAGAGAGCTCCTACGAGCAGTACTTC. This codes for CASSAAESSYEQYF.

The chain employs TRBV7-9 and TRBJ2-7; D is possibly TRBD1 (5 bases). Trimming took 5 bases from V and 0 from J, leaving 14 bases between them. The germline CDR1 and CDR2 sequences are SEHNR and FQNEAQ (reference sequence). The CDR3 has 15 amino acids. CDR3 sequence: CASSPRVGNSYEQYF. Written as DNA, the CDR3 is TGTGCCAGCAGCCCCAGGGTTGGGAACTCCTACGAGCAGTACTTC.

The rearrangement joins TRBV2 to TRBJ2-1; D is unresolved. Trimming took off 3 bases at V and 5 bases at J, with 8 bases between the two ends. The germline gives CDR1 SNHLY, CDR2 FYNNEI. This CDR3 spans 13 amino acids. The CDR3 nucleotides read TGTGCCAGCAGTGACAGCCCTGACAATGAGCAGTTCTTC. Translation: CASSDSPDNEQFF.

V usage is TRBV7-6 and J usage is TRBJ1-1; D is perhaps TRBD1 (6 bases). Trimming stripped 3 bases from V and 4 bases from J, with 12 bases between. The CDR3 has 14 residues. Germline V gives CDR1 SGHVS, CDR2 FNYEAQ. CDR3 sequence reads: CASSLRGGGTEAFF. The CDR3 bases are TGTGCCAGCAGCTTGAGGGGGGGAGGCACTGAAGCTTTCTTT.

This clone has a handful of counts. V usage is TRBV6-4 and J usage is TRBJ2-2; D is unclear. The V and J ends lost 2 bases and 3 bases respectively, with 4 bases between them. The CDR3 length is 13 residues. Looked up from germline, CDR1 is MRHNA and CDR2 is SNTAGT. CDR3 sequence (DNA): TGTGCCAGCAGTGACAGGGACACCGGGGAGCTGTTTTTT. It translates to CASSDRDTGELFF.

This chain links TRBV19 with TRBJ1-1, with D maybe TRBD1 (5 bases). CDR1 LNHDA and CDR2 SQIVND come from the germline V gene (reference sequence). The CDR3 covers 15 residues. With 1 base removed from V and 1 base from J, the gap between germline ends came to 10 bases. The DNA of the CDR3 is TGTGCCAGTAGTATAGTTAGGGGTGGGAACACTGAAGCTTTCTTT. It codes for CASSIVRGGNTEAFF.

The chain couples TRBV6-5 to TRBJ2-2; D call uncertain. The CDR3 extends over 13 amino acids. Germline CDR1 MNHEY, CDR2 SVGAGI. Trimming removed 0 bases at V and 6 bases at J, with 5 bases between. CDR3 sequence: CASSYSAAGELFF. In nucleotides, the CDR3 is TGTGCCAGCAGTTACTCAGCAGCCGGGGAGCTGTTTTTT.

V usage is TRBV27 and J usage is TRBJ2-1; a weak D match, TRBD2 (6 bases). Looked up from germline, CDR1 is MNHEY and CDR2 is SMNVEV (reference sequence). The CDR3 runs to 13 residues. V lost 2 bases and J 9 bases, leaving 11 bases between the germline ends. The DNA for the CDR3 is TGTGCCAGCAGTTTAGCCCCCGGGAGTGAGCAGTTCTTC. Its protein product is CASSLAPGSEQFF.

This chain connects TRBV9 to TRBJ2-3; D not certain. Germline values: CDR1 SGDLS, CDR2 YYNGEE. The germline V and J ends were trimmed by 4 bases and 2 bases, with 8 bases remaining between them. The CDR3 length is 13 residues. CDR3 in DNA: TGTGCCAGCAGCAACCGCCTCACAGATACGCAGTATTTT. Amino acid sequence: CASSNRLTDTQYF.